One sample yielded the 26 T cell receptor beta chains listed below, sequenced in a study of CD8 T cells in Susac syndrome. Random hexamers primed reverse transcription of about 0.5 to 1 ug RNA. TCRdb reprocessed the immunoSEQ multiplex PCR reads via MiXCR and lists one record per CDR3 protein. This table has about 70,000 distinct CDR3 sequences, nearly 96% appearing once. The source material was CD4+ T cells from PBMCs. The receptors here all came from a human donor with multiple sclerosis.

The chain uses TRBV24-1 and TRBJ1-4, with TRBD1 matching 7 bases. The CDR3 loop spans 13 amino acids. Germline CDR1 KGHDR, CDR2 SFDVKD. V shed 4 bases, J shed 7 bases, and the junction held 2 bases outside the gene matches. The CDR3 is CATSEGGSEKLFF. CDR3 bases: TGTGCCACCAGTGAAGGGGGCAGTGAAAAACTGTTTTTT.

V gene TRBV14 combines with J gene TRBJ2-2; D is possibly TRBD2 (6 bases). The CDR3 is 16 residues long. V was clipped by 1 base and J by 7 bases, with 16 bases between them. Germline V gene lookup returns CDR1 SGHDN and CDR2 FVKESK. CDR3 sequence: CASSQVGGTYNGELFF. CDR3 DNA sequence: TGTGCCAGCAGCCAAGTAGGAGGGACCTACAACGGGGAGCTGTTTTTT.

Only a few counts were recorded for this clonotype. V and J are TRBV6-1 and TRBJ2-7; tentative D call: TRBD1 (6 bases). V lost 5 bases, J lost 2 bases, and 13 bases lay in between. Germline assignment: CDR1 MNHNS and CDR2 SASEGT. This CDR3 region has 14 residues. CDR3 residues: CASSPLQGPYEQYF. CDR3 bases: TGTGCCAGCAGTCCTTTACAGGGCCCCTACGAGCAGTACTTC.

The chain combines TRBV3-1 with TRBJ1-6; TRBD1 might be the D (6 bases). The V gene's germline CDR1 is LGHDT and CDR2 YNNKEL (reference sequence). The CDR3 is 14 amino acids. Trimming cost V 2 bases and J 9 bases, with 11 bases left between them. In DNA form, the CDR3 reads TGTGCCAGCAGCCAAACTTGGGGGCTTTCACCCCTCCACTTT. It specifies CASSQTWGLSPLHF.

This chain connects TRBV12-3 or TRBV12-4 to TRBJ2-7; D unresolved. The CDR3 has 13 residues. V lost 1 base and J lost 3, with 7 bases in between. The CDR3 here is CASSLGAYYEQYF. The DNA of the CDR3 is TGTGCCAGCAGTTTAGGCGCCTACTACGAGCAGTACTTC.

The chain employs TRBV12-3 or TRBV12-4 and TRBJ2-7; D may match TRBD1 or TRBD2 (6 bases each). The CDR3 extends over 13 amino acids. Trimming stripped 5 bases from V and 7 bases from J, with 15 bases between. The CDR3 DNA follows: TGTGCCAGCAGTCAATCCGGGGGCAGGGAGCAGTACTTC. It translates to CASSQSGGREQYF.

The rearrangement uses TRBV3-1 and TRBJ2-1; TRBD2 matches at 8 bases. The V and J ends lost 4 bases and 4 bases, in that order; junction bases with no gene match: 12. CDR1 and CDR2 (germline): LGHDT, YNNKEL (reference sequence). The CDR3 totals 17 residues. The CDR3 protein is CASSRTLAAGDYNEQFF. The CDR3 DNA sequence: TGTGCCAGCAGCCGAACATTGGCAGCGGGGGATTACAATGAGCAGTTCTTC.

This chain joins TRBV5-1 and TRBJ2-7, with a tentative D call TRBD1 (8 bases). The CDR3 has 15 amino acids. Germline lookup yields CDR1 SGHRS and CDR2 YFSETQ. The V and J ends lost 0 bases and 2 bases respectively, with 12 bases between them. The CDR3 spells CASSLDRGGTYEQYF. The CDR3 DNA sequence: TGCGCCAGCAGCTTGGACAGGGGGGGAACCTACGAGCAGTACTTC.

This chain links TRBV12-3 or TRBV12-4 with TRBJ1-2; D possibly corresponds to TRBD1 (5 bases). The CDR3 sequence is 12 residues long. Deletions cut 6 bases from V and 4 bases from J, with 9 bases between. CDR3 sequence reads: CASSLDIYGYTF. The DNA for the CDR3 is TGTGCCAGCAGCCTGGACATCTATGGCTACACCTTC.

Of note for this clonotype: The junction differs from germline at one of its ends, possibly a read error. The rearrangement links TRBV9 to TRBJ2-7, with TRBD1 matching 10 bases. In germline, CDR1 is SGDLS, CDR2 YYNGEE. This CDR3 has 15 residues. The CDR3, as DNA: TGTGCCAGCAGCGTAGCCCTGGACAGGGGGTACGGGCAGTACTTC. Encoded protein: CASSVALDRGYGQYF.

V and J are TRBV7-2 and TRBJ2-7; no firm D call. Germline CDR1 is SGHTA and CDR2 is FQGNSA. With 5 bases removed from V and 1 base from J, the gap between germline ends came to 3 bases. CDR3 length: 11 amino acids. CDR3 nucleotide sequence: TGTGCCAGCAGCAAATCCTACGAGCAGTACTTC. Amino acids: CASSKSYEQYF.

The rearrangement uses TRBV11-2 and TRBJ1-2, with D possibly matching TRBD1 (6 bases). The V gene lost 0 bases and the J gene lost 4 bases, with 12 bases spanning the gap. CDR1 and CDR2 (germline): SGHAT, FQNNGV. This CDR3 spans 15 amino acids. The DNA of the CDR3 is TGTGCCAGCAGCTTAGATCTGACAGGAGCCTATGGCTACACCTTC. This translates into CASSLDLTGAYGYTF.

This chain joins TRBV28 and TRBJ1-2; 8 bases agree with TRBD1. The V and J ends lost 4 bases and 2 bases, in that order; junction bases with no gene match: 3. Germline assignment: CDR1 MDHEN and CDR2 SYDVKM. The CDR3 is made up of 14 amino acids. CDR3 coding DNA: TGTGCCAGCAGTTCCTCAGGGGGCAACTATGGCTACACCTTC. Residues: CASSSSGGNYGYTF.

The V call is TRBV5-6, the J call TRBJ1-4, with 7 bases matching TRBD1. The CDR3 is 16 amino acids. The germline V gene has CDR1 SGHDT and CDR2 YYEEEE. The V segment lost 4 bases and the J segment 0 bases; nucleotides outside the gene matches: 6. This CDR3 reads CASSGGTGATNEKLFF. The DNA of the CDR3 is TGTGCCAGCAGCGGTGGAACAGGGGCAACTAATGAAAAACTGTTTTTT.

The rearrangement uses TRBV12-3 or TRBV12-4 and TRBJ2-1, with 10 bases aligning to TRBD1. Trimming removed 7 bases from V and 5 bases from J; junction bases left unmatched: 8. The CDR3 has 15 residues. The CDR3 sequence is CASIPRDRGDNEQFF. For the CDR3, the DNA is TGTGCCAGCATTCCCCGGGACAGGGGTGACAATGAGCAGTTCTTC.

The chain carries TRBV20-1 and TRBJ2-5; tentatively, D is TRBD2 (5 bases). Trimming removed 0 bases from V and 4 bases from J, with 9 bases in between. The CDR3 length is 13 residues. Germline CDR1 is DFQATT and CDR2 is SNEGSKA (reference sequence). The CDR3 region has the DNA TGCAGTGCTAGAGATAGAGGGAGAGAGACCCAGTACTTC. Translated, it gives CSARDRGRETQYF.

This rearrangement joins TRBV18 to TRBJ2-5; D call uncertain. V lost 3 bases to trimming and J lost 2 bases, with 7 bases between them. Germline lookup yields CDR1 KGHSH and CDR2 LQKENI. The CDR3 loop spans 13 amino acids. The CDR3 DNA reads as TGTGCCAGCTCACCCAACGGGCAAGAGACCCAGTACTTC. It specifies CASSPNGQETQYF. Full variable domain (rest looked up from reference TRBV18 and TRBJ2-5): NAGVMQNPRHLVRRRGQEARLRCSPMKGHSHVYWYRQLPEEGLKFMVYLQKENIIDESGMPKERFSAEFPKEGPSILRIQQVVRGDSAAYFCASSPNGQETQYFGPGTRLLVL.

V and J are TRBV12-3 or TRBV12-4 and TRBJ2-3; the match to TRBD2 covers 9 bases. The CDR3 extends over 13 amino acids. Unmatched junction bases numbered 8, after V lost 6 bases and J lost 10 bases. The CDR3: CASSPRGGGAQYF. DNA for the CDR3: TGTGCCAGCAGCCCGCGGGGGGGCGGTGCGCAGTATTTT.

This chain uses TRBV5-1 with TRBJ1-1, with a tentative D call TRBD1 (6 bases). Looked up from germline, CDR1 is SGHRS and CDR2 is YFSETQ. V lost 4 bases, J lost 1 base, and 14 bases lay in between. CDR3 length: 15 residues. The CDR3 is CASSPQGRTNTEAFF. The CDR3, as DNA: TGCGCCAGCAGCCCACAGGGTAGGACGAACACTGAAGCTTTCTTT.

The chain has TRBV20-1 and TRBJ2-4, with no clear D. V gave up 5 bases and J gave up 3 bases, with 11 bases separating them. From germline, CDR1 is DFQATT and CDR2 SNEGSKA (reference sequence). This CDR3 contains 13 residues. CDR3 in amino acids: CSADSGGKNIQYF. The CDR3 DNA reads as TGCAGTGCTGACTCCGGCGGCAAAAACATTCAGTACTTC.

This clonotype was counted a few times. The V gene is TRBV29-1, the J gene TRBJ2-1; 10 bases fit TRBD2. Germline V gives CDR1 SQVTM, CDR2 ANQGSEA. There are 13 residues in the CDR3. After removal of 1 base from V and 8 bases from J, the junction contained 2 bases not matched to a gene. The chain's CDR3 is CSVEASGGDEQFF. The DNA for the CDR3 is TGCAGCGTTGAAGCCAGCGGGGGGGATGAGCAGTTCTTC.

V usage is TRBV5-1 and J usage is TRBJ2-5, with no clear D. Germline CDR1 is SGHRS and CDR2 is YFSETQ. The CDR3 is made up of 16 amino acids. V was pared by 0 bases and J by 5 bases, with 17 bases between. This chain's CDR3 is CASSLGGRIFSETQYF. CDR3 DNA: TGCGCCAGCAGCTTGGGAGGTAGAATTTTCTCCGAGACCCAGTACTTC.

In DNA, the CDR3 is TGTGCCAGCACCAACTTCAGGGGGGGACATGAGCAGTTCTTC. Amino acids: CASTNFRGGHEQFF. The chain uses TRBV6-5 and TRBJ2-1, with D perhaps assigned TRBD1 or TRBD2 (7 bases each). The V end was cut by 7 bases, the J end by 8 bases, with 18 bases between. CDR3 size: 14 residues. Germline CDR1 is MNHEY and CDR2 is SVGAGI.

This chain uses TRBV12-3 or TRBV12-4 with TRBJ1-1; 9 bases align to TRBD1. V was clipped by 5 bases and J by 5 bases; unmatched bases: 3. This CDR3 contains 13 residues. The CDR3 DNA is TGTGCCAGCAGTGGACAGGGGTGGACTGAAGCTTTCTTT. This translates into CASSGQGWTEAFF.

The chain recombines TRBV19 with TRBJ1-2, with TRBD1 as a possible D gene (5 bases). The germline gives CDR1 LNHDA, CDR2 SQIVND (reference sequence). V shed 7 bases and J shed 1 base, with 10 bases lying between them. This CDR3 has 13 residues. CDR3: CASTLDINYGYTF. The CDR3, as DNA: TGTGCCAGTACCTTGGACATTAACTATGGCTACACCTTC.

As DNA, the CDR3 is TGTGCCTGGAGACGGGGGTGGACTGAAGCTTTCTTT. Translation: CAWRRGWTEAFF. The V gene is TRBV30, the J gene TRBJ1-1; a possible D gene is TRBD1 (5 bases). The CDR3 has 12 amino acids. The germline V gene encodes CDR1 GTSNPN and CDR2 SVGIG (reference sequence). Trimming left V 3 bases short and J 5 bases short, with 10 bases between.